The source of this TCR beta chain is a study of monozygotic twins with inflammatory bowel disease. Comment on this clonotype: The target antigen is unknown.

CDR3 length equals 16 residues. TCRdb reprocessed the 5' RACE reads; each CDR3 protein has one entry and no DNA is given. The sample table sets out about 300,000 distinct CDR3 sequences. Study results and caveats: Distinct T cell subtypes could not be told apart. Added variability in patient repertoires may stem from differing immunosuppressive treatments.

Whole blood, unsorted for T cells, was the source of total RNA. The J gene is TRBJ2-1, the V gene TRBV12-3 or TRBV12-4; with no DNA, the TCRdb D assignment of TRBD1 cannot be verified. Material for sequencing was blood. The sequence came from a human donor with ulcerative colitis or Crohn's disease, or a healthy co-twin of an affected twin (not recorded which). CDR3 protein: CASSLRGRGGGNEQFF.